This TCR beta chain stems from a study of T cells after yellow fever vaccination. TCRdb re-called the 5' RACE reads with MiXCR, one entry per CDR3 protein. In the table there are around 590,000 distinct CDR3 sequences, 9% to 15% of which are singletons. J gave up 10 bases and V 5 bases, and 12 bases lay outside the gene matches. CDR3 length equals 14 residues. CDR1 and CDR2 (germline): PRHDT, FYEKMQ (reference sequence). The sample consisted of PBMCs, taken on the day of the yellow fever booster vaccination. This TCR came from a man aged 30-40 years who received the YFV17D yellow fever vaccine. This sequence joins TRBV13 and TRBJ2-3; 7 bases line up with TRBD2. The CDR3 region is CASSHRGGERAQYF. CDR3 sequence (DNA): TGTGCCAGCAGCCACCGCGGGGGAGAGAGGGCGCAGTATTTT.